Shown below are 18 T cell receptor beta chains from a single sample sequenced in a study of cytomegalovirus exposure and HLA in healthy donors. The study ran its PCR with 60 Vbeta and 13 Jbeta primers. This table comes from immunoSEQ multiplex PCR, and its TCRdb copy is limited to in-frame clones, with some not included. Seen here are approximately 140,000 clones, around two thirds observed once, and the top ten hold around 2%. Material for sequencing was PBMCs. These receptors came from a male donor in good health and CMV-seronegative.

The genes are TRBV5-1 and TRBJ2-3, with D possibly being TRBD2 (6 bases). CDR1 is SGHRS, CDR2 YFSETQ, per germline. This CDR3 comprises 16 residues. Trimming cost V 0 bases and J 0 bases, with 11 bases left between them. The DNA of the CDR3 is TGCGCCAGCAGCTTGGAAGGAGGGGAAAGCACAGATACGCAGTATTTT. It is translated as CASSLEGGESTDTQYF.

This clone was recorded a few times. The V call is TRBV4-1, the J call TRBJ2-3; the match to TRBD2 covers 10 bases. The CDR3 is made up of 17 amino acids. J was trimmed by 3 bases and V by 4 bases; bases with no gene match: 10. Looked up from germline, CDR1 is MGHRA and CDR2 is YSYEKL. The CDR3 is CASSPQEAGGPTDTQYF. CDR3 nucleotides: TGCGCCAGCAGCCCCCAAGAAGCGGGGGGGCCAACAGATACGCAGTATTTT.

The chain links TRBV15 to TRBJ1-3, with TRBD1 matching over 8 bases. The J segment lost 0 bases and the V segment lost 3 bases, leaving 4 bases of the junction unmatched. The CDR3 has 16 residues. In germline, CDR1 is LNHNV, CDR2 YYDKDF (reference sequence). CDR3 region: CATSSGQGHSGNTIYF. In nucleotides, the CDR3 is TGTGCCACCAGCAGCGGACAGGGTCACTCTGGAAACACCATATATTTT. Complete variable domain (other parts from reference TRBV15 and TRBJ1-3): DAMVIQNPRYQVTQFGKPVTLSCSQTLNHNVMYWYQQKSSQAPKLLFHYYDKDFNNEADTPDNFQSRRPNTSFCFLDIRSPGLGDTAMYLCATSSGQGHSGNTIYFGEGSWLTVV.

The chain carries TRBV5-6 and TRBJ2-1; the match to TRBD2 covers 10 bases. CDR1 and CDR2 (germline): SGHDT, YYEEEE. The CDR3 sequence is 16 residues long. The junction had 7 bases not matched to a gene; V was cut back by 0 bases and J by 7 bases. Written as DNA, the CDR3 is TGTGCCAGCAGCTTGGCGCAGCGGGGGGGACCGAATGAGCAGTTCTTC. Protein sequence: CASSLAQRGGPNEQFF.

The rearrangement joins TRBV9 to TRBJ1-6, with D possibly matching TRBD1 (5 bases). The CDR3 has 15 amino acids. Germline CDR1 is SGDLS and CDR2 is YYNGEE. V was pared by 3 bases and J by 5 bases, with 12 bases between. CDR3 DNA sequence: TGTGCCAGCAGCGGATCGGACATGGATAATTCACCCCTCCACTTT. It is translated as CASSGSDMDNSPLHF.

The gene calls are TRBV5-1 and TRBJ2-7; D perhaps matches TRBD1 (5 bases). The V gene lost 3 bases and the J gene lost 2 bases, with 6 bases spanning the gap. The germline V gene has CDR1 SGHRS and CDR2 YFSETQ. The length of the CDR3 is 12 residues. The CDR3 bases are TGCGCCAGCAGCTCCAGGGCCTACGAGCAGTACTTC. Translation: CASSSRAYEQYF.

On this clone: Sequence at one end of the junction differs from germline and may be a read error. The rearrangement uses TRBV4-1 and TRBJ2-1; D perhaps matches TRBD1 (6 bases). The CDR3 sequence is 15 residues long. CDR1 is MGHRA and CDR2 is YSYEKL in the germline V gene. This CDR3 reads CPSSQKQGSRNEQFF. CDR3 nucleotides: TGCCCCAGCAGCCAAAAACAGGGCTCCCGCAATGAGCAGTTCTTC.

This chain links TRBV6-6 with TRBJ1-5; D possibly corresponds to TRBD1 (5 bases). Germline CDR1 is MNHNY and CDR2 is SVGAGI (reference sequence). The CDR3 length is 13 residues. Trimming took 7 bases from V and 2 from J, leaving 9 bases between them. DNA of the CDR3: TGTGCCAGCACCCAAGGGGGCAATCAGCCCCAGCATTTT. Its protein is CASTQGGNQPQHF.

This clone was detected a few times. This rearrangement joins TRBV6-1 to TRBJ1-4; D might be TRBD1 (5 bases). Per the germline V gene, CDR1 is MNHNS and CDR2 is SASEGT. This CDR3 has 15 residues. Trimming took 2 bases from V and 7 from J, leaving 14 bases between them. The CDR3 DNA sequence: TGTGCCAGCAGTGAACTCCAGGGAAGGACTGAAAAACTGTTTTTT. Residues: CASSELQGRTEKLFF.

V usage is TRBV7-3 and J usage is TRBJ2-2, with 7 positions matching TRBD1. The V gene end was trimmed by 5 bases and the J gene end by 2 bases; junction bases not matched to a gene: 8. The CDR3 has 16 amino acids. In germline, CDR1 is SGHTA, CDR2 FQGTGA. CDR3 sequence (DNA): TGTGCCAGCAGCGTTGACAGGGCCTTTAACACCGGGGAGCTGTTTTTT. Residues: CASSVDRAFNTGELFF.

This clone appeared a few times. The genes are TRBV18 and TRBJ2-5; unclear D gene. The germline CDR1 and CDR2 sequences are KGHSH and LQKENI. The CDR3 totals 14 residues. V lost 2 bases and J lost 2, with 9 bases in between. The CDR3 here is CASSPAALQETQYF. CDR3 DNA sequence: TGTGCCAGCTCACCAGCGGCATTGCAAGAGACCCAGTACTTC.

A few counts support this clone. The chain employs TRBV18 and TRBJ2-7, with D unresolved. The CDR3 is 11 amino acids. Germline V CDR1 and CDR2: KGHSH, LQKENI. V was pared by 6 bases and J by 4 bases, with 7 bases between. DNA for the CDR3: TGTGCCAGCTCCCTAGAGTACGAGCAGTACTTC. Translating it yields CASSLEYEQYF.

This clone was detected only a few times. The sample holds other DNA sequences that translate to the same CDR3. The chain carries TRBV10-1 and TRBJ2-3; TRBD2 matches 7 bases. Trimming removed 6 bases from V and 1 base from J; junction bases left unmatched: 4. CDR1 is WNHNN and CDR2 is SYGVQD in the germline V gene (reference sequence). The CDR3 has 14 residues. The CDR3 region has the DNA TGCGCCAGCAGAGGCGCGGGGGGCACAGATACGCAGTATTTT. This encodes CASRGAGGTDTQYF.

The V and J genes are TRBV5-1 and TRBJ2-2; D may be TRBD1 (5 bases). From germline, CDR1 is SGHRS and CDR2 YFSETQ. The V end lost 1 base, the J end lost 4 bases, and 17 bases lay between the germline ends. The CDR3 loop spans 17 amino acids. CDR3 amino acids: CASSLQVIGAGTGELFF. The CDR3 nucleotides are TGCGCCAGCAGCTTGCAGGTCATAGGGGCAGGCACCGGGGAGCTGTTTTTT.

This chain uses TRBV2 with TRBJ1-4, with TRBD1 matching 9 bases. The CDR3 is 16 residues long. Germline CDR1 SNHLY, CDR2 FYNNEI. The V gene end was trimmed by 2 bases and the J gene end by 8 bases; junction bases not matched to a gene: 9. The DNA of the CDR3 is TGTGCCAGCAGTGAATTACAGGGGGCGCAGGGCGAAAAACTGTTTTTT. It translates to CASSELQGAQGEKLFF.

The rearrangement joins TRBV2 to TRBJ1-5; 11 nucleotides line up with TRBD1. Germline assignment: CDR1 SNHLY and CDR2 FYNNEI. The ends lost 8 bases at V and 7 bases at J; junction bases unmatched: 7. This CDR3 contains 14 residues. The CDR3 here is CASAGTGGRQPQHF. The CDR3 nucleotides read TGTGCCAGCGCCGGGACAGGGGGTCGCCAGCCCCAGCATTTT.

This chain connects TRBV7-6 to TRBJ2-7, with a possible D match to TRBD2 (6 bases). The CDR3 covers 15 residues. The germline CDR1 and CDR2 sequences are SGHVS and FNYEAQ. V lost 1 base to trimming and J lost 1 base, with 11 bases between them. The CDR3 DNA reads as TGTGCCAGCAGCTTAGAGGCGGGGATATCCTACGAGCAGTACTTC. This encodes CASSLEAGISYEQYF.

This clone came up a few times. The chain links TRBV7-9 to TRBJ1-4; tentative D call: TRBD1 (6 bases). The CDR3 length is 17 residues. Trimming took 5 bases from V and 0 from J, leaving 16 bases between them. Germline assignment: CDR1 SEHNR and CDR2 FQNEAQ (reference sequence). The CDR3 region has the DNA TGTGCCAGCAGCCGACAGGAAGGGAGTACAACTAATGAAAAACTGTTTTTT. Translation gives CASSRQEGSTTNEKLFF.